The 10 T cell receptor beta chains below were found in one sample sequenced in a study of CD8+CD57+ T cells in acquired aplastic anemia. Both TCR beta VDJ combination and CDR3 sequence profiling were carried out. Genomic DNA was the template for this profiling. Using its own MiXCR run on the reads, TCRdb lists one record per CDR3 protein. Here the sample spans 100,000 to 150,000 distinct CDR3 sequences, about 48% being singletons. The specimen was sorted CD4+, CD8+, or CD8+CD57+ T cells (not recorded which) from PBMCs. The source of these receptors is a human donor in good health, serving as a control.

This clonotype has at least ten counts. The rearrangement joins TRBV20-1 to TRBJ2-5; 10 bases map to TRBD2. This CDR3 is built from 15 residues. Germline CDR1 DFQATT, CDR2 SNEGSKA (reference sequence). The J segment lost 4 bases and the V segment lost 1 base, leaving 6 bases of the junction unmatched. CDR3 DNA sequence: TGCAGTGCTAGAGGCACTAGCGGGGTTGGAGAGACCCAGTACTTC. Its protein product is CSARGTSGVGETQYF.

A few counts support this clonotype. V usage is TRBV29-1 and J usage is TRBJ1-2, with TRBD1 as a possible D gene (6 bases). Trimming took 3 bases from V and 4 from J, leaving 15 bases between them. The CDR3 runs to 14 residues. CDR1 and CDR2 from the germline V gene are SQVTM and ANQGSEA. The DNA of the CDR3 is TGCAGCGTTGAGTCGGGGGGCGGCTTCTATGGCTACACCTTC. Translating it yields CSVESGGGFYGYTF.

The chain joins TRBV10-1 to TRBJ1-1; 9 bases line up with TRBD1. Per the germline V gene, CDR1 is WNHNN and CDR2 is SYGVQD (reference sequence). The CDR3 sequence is 15 residues long. V dropped 3 bases and J dropped 4; count of bases not matched to a gene: 6. This CDR3 is CASSDRQGGTTEAFF. The CDR3 nucleotides read TGCGCCAGCAGTGATAGACAGGGGGGGACCACTGAAGCTTTCTTT.

The genes are TRBV12-3 or TRBV12-4 and TRBJ1-2; possible D gene TRBD1, 5 bases. Trimming pared 2 bases from V and 0 bases from J, leaving 7 bases between. The CDR3 extends over 14 amino acids. CDR3 sequence (DNA): TGTGCCAGCAGTTTATCGGGGGCTAACTATGGCTACACCTTC. Encoded protein: CASSLSGANYGYTF.

This clonotype appeared a single time. V and J are TRBV20-1 and TRBJ2-6; a weak D match, TRBD2 (6 bases). CDR3 length: 16 amino acids. V lost 5 bases and J lost 4, with 18 bases in between. Germline loops: CDR1 DFQATT, CDR2 SNEGSKA (reference sequence). The CDR3 DNA sequence: TGCAGTGCTCTTACCAACGGGGGTTCGGGGGCCAACGTCCTGACTTTC. Translating it yields CSALTNGGSGANVLTF.

Many counts were recorded for this clonotype. The chain joins TRBV7-3 to TRBJ2-2; 7 positions match TRBD1. The CDR3 has 16 residues. J gave up 0 bases and V 6 bases, and 7 bases lay outside the gene matches. Germline-derived CDR1 and CDR2 are SGHTA and FQGTGA. Written as DNA, the CDR3 is TGTGCCAGCAGTGAACAGGGGACCTCGAACACCGGGGAGCTGTTTTTT. Translated: CASSEQGTSNTGELFF.

This sequence joins TRBV18 and TRBJ1-1, with D tentatively TRBD1 (5 bases). With 5 bases removed from V and 2 bases from J, the gap between germline ends came to 15 bases. Germline V gene sequence: CDR1 KGHSH, CDR2 LQKENI. CDR3 length equals 15 residues. This CDR3 reads CASSTRGAQNTEAFF. The DNA for the CDR3 is TGTGCCAGCTCAACCCGGGGCGCACAAAACACTGAAGCTTTCTTT.

The chain combines TRBV10-2 with TRBJ2-2; possibly TRBD1 for D (5 bases). V was pared by 6 bases and J by 3 bases, with 11 bases between. Germline-derived CDR1 and CDR2 are WSHSY and SAAADI. The CDR3 contains 14 residues. The CDR3 nucleotides read TGCGCCAGCAGCGCCACAGGAGACACCGGGGAGCTGTTTTTT. As protein: CASSATGDTGELFF.

Of note for this clonotype: At one end, the junction sequence differs from germline, possibly due to a read error. The V call is TRBV24-1, the J call TRBJ2-2; 8 bases match TRBD2. CDR3 length: 16 residues. From germline, CDR1 is KGHDR and CDR2 SFDVKD. The CDR3 region is CATSVSTSGNTGELLF. The CDR3 coding sequence is TGTGCCACCAGTGTTTCAACTAGCGGTAACACCGGGGAGCTGCTTTTT.

The V and J genes are TRBV20-1 and TRBJ2-5, with no clear D. Trimming stripped 6 bases from V and 5 bases from J, with 19 bases between. The germline gives CDR1 DFQATT, CDR2 SNEGSKA (reference sequence). The CDR3 runs 14 residues. This CDR3 is CSATRTPGQETQYF. For the CDR3, the DNA is TGCAGTGCCACCAGGACCCCCGGCCAGGAGACCCAGTACTTC.